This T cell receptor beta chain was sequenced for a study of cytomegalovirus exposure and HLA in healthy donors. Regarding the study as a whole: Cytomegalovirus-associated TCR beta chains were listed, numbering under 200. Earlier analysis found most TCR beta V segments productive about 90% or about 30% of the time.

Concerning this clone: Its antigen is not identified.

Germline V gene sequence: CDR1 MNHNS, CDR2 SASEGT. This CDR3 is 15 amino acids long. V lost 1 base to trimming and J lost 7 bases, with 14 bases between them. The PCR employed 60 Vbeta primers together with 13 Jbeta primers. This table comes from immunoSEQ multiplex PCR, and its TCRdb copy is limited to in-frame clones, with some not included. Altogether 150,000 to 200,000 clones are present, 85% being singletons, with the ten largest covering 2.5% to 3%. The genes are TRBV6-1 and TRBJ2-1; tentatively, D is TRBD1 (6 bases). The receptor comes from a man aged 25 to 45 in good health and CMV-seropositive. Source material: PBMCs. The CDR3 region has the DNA TGTGCCAGCAGTGAAGGAAGGAGAGGGGGAAATGAGCAGTTCTTC. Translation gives CASSEGRRGGNEQFF.